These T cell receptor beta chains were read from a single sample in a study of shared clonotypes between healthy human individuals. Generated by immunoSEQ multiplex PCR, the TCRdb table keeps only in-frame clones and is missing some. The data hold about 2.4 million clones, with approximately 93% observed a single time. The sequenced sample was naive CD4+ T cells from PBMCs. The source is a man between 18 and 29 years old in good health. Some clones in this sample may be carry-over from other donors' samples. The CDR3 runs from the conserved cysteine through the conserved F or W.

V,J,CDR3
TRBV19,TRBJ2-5,CASREGQGRRETQYF
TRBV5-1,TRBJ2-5,CASTSTWDLQETQYF
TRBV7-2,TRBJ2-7,CASSGGSARSYEQYF
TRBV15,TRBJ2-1,CATSSHPTLEQFF
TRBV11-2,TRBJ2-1,CASSLIGSSYNEQFF
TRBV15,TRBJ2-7,CATSRDSTYEQYF
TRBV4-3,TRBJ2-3,CASSQAGGAGTDTQYF
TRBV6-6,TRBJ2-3,CASRRERLITDTQYF
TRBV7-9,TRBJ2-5,CASSLALSDQETQYF
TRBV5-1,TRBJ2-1,CASSDTQGILAGGPFF
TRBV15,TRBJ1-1,CATVMGRQNTEAFF
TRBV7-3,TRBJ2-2,CASSLTGGLGTGELFF
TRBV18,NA,CASSPPSAYEQYF
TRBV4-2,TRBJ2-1,CASSLFSSNPNHEQFF
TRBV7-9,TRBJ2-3,CASSWDRGSTDTQYF
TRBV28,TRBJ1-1,CASSRWHRVFTEAFF
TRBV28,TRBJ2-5,CASTTSGRAVETQYF
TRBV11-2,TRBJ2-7,CASSLTLGTGLSYEQYF
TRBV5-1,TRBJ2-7,CASSGGGDAYEQYF
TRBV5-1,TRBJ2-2,CASSLPLAGGPSGELFF
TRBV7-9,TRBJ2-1,CASSLSISEQFF
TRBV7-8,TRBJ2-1,CASSLVPGDYNEQFF
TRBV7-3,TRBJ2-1,CASSLLGQSYNEQFF
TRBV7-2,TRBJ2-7,CASSLETGPGEQYF
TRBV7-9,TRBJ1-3,CASSSQGYRDTIYF
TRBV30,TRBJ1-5,CAWSATTGGQPQHF
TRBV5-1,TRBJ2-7,CASSSYPQGRHEQYF
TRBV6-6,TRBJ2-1,CASRGTSAYNEQFF
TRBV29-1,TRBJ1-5,CSVGDREYQPQHF
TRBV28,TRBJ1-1,CASSSDRAVSEAFF
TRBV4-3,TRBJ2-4,CASSPTGRGWAKNIQYF
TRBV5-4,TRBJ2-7,CASSLAGRDYEQYF
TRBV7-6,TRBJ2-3,CASSSGFGLAIVPDTQYF
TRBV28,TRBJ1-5,CASSSPPRTPQHF
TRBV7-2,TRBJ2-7,CASSRTSGPYEQYF